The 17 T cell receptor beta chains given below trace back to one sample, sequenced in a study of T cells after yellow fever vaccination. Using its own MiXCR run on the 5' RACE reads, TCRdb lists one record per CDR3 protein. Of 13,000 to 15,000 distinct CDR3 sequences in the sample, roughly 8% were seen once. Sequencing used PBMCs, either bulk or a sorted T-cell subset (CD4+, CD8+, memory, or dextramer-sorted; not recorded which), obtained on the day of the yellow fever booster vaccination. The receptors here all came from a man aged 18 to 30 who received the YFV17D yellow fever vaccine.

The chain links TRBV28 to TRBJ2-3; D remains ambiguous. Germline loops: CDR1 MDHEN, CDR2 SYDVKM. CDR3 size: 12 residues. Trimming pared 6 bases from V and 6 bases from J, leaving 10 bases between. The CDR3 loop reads CASSPRRDTQYF. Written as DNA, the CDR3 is TGTGCCAGCAGCCCGCGGCGCGATACGCAGTATTTT.

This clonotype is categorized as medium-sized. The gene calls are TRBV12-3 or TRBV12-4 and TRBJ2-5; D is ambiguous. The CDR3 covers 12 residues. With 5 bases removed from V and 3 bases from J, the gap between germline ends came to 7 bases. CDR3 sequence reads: CASSLNKETQYF. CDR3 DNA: TGTGCCAGCAGTCTCAACAAAGAGACCCAGTACTTC.

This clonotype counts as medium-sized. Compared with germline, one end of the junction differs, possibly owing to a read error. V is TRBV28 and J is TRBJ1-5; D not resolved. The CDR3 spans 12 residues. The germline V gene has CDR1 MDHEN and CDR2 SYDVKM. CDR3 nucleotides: TGTGCCAGCTGTTTTGGGCCTCAGCCCCAGCATTTT. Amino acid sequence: CASCFGPQPQHF.

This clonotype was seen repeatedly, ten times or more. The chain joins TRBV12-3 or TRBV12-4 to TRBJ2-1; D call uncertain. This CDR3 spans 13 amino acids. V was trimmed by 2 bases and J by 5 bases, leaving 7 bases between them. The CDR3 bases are TGTGCCAGCAGTTTAAGGGTAAACAATGAGCAGTTCTTC. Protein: CASSLRVNNEQFF.

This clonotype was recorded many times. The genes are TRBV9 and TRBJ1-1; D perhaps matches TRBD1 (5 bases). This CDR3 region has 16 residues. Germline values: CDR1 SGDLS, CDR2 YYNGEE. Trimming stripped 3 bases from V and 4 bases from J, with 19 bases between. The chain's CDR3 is CASSGQWGGGVTEAFF. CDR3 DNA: TGTGCCAGCAGCGGCCAGTGGGGAGGAGGGGTCACTGAAGCTTTCTTT.

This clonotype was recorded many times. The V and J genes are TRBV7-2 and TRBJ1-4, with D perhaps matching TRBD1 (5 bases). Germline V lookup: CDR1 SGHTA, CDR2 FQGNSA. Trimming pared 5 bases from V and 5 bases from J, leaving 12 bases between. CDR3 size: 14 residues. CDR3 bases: TGTGCCAGCAGCCTACGTTCAGGGAATGAAAAACTGTTTTTT. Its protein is CASSLRSGNEKLFF.

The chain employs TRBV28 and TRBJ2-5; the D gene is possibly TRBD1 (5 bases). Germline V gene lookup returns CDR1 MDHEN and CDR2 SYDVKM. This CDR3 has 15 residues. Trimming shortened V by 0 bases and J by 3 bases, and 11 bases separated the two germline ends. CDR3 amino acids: CASSLWDTLKETQYF. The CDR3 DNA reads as TGTGCCAGCAGTTTATGGGACACACTAAAAGAGACCCAGTACTTC.

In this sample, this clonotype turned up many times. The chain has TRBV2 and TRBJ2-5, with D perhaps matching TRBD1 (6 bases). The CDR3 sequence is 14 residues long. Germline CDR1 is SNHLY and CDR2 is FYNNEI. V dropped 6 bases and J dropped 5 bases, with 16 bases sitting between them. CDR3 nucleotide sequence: TGTGCCAGCAGCCGGGACACAAAAGGGGAGACCCAGTACTTC. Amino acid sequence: CASSRDTKGETQYF.

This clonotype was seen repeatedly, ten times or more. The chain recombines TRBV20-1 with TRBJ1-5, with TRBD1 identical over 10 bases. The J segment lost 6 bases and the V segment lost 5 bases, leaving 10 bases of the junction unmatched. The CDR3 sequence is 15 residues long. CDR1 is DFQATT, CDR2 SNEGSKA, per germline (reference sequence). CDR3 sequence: CSASPGQGYVQPQHF. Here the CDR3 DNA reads TGCAGTGCTTCACCGGGACAGGGGTACGTTCAGCCCCAGCATTTT.

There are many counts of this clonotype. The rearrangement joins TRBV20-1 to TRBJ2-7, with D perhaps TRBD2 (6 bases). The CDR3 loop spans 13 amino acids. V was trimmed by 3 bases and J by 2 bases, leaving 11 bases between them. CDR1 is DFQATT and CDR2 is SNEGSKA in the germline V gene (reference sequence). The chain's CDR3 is CSASGGGPYEQYF. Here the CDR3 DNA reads TGCAGTGCTAGCGGGGGAGGCCCCTACGAGCAGTACTTC.

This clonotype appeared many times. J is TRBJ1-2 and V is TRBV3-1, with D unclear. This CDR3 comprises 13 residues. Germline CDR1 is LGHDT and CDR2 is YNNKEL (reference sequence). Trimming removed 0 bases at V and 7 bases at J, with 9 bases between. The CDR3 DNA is TGTGCCAGCAGCCAAGATGAGGCTACTGGCTACACCTTC. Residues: CASSQDEATGYTF.

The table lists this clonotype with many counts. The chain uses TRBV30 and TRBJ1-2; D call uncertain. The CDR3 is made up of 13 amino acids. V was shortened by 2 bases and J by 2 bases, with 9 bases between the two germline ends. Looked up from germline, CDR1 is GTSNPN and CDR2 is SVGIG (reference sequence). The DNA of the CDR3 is TGTGCCTGGAGTTGGCTGATAAACTATGGCTACACCTTC. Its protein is CAWSWLINYGYTF.

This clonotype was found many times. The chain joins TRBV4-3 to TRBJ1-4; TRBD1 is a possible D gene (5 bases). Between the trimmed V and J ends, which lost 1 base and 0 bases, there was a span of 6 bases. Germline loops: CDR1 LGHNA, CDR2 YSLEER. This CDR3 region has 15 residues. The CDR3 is CASSQGTTTNEKLFF. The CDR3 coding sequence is TGCGCCAGCAGCCAAGGGACAACAACTAATGAAAAACTGTTTTTT.

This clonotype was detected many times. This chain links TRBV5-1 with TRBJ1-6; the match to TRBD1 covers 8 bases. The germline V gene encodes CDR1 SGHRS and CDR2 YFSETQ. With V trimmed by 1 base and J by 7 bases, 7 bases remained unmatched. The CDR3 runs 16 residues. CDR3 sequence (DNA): TGCGCCAGCAGCTTGCAAGGCCCAGGGGGCAATTCACCCCTCCACTTT. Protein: CASSLQGPGGNSPLHF. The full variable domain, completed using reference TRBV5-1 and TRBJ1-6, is KAGVTQTPRYLIKTRGQQVTLSCSPISGHRSVSWYQQTPGQGLQFLFEYFSETQRNKGNFPGRFSGRQFSNSRSEMNVSTLELGDSALYLCASSLQGPGGNSPLHFGNGTRLTVT.

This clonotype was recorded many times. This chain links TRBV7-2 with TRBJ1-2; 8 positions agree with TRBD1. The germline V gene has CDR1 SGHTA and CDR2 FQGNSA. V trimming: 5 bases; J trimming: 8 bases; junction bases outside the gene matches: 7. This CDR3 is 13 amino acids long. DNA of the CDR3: TGTGCCAGCAGCCCCAGGGGGCCAGGAGGCTACACCTTC. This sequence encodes CASSPRGPGGYTF.

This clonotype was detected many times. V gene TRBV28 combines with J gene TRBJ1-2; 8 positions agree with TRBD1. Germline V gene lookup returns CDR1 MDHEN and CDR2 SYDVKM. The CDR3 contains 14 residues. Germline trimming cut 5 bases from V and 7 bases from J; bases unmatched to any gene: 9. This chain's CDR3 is CASSPQDREVGYTF. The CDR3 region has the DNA TGTGCCAGCAGTCCTCAGGACAGGGAGGTTGGCTACACCTTC.

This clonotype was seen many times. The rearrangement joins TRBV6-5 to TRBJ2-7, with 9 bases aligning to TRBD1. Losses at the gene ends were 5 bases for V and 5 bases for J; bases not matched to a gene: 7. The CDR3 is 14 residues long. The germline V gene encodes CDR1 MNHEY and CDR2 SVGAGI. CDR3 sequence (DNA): TGTGCCAGCAGTATCCACAGGGGGCTGGACGAGCAGTACTTC. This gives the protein CASSIHRGLDEQYF.